This T cell receptor beta chain comes out of a study of T cell responses to AZD1222 COVID-19 vaccine (dated by TCRdb to the early 2020s). Background on the whole study: TCR sequencing was performed for over 230 trial participants, of whom some 200 were given two doses of AZD1222 and approximately 26 were given two doses of MenACWY control vaccine. Trial participants were enrolled into age subgroups of 18-55, 56-69 and 70-plus years, which contained about 150, 27 and 61 TCR-sequenced participants, respectively.

To note about this clone: The specificity of this receptor is unknown. Within one base of it there is no much larger clone, and no base qualities were kept.

The CDR3 regions of human TCRbeta chains were analyzed by immunosequencing. Regarding the original processing steps: TCRs in the repertoires were matched against a reference library of SARS-CoV-2-specific TCRs that had been generated with the MIRA antigen-specificity platform. Breadth was defined as the fraction of unique TCRs that were SARS-CoV-2-associated, and depth was defined as the fraction of total T cells that were SARS-CoV-2-associated. Each spike-specific TCR was assigned to its reactive spike region and to a CD4 or CD8 class using the MIRA data. Log10-transformed breadth and depth values were compared by one-way ANOVA with Sidak's multiple comparisons tests. TCRdb obtained this table from immuneACCESS and retained in-frame rearrangements with V and J assigned. These tables miss some clones; where compared with another copy, unresolved V genes account for less than half of the shortfall, and the remainder is unexplained. V and J calls and clone size follow that table, whereas D and trimming were derived from the DNA. The sample profile shows 65,000 to 85,000 clones; approximately 80% of them were found once. The ten largest make up more than 12% of the sample.

Explained via the paper, the time point label denotes: about 28 days (+/-7) after the second vaccine dose. Because spike-specific TCR depth and breadth did not differ between the two schedules, AZD1222 recipients who got a second dose at roughly 4 weeks were pooled with those who got a second dose at roughly 12 weeks. Samples from vaccinated people were obtained from the UK trials COV001 and COV002, which included a single-blind randomized controlled phase 2/3 trial of AZD1222 (ChAdOx1 nCoV-19) in healthy adults. For TCRbeta chain sequencing, PBMC samples from trial participants were taken at day 0 and at day 28 after the second dose. Taken from cysteine to phenylalanine, the CDR3 has 13 residues. The read is trimmed to its CDR3 DNA, 39 bases read in frame from base 1. The V end gives up 6 bases and the J end 6 bases, leaving 5 bases in the junction not matched to a gene. The germline V gene encodes CDR1 SGHNT and CDR2 YENEEA.

Broad study findings and their caveats: Conclusions about previously exposed vaccinees are limited because only 5 or 6 AZD1222 recipients were SARS-CoV-2 seropositive at baseline. The 56-69-year group was small, and its depth increase did not reach significance, likely because of low power. After two AZD1222 doses, spike-specific TCR breadth and depth were significantly higher than at day 0 and than in MenACWY recipients. Reportedly, close to half of the unique spike-specific TCRs recognized epitopes lying outside the regions that are mutated in the B.1.351 and B.1.1.7 variants. Participants were mostly white British and included more females than males, and it was suggested by the authors that clonal diversity may have been underestimated. Because no day 14 peak-response samples were available, the repertoires could be characterized only after the peak T cell response. CD4 TCRs associated with the vaccine covered the entire spike protein, and the dominant responses were in regions 160-218 and 743-854.

The specimen was peripheral blood, collected 28 days after the second AZD1222 dose. Rearrangement joined TRBV11-3 to TRBJ1-1, and TRBD1 aligns with 9 junction nucleotides. The receptor's source is an adult who received the AZD1222 COVID-19 vaccine. CDR3 protein: CASSLDRGAEAFF. The bases are TGTGCCAGCAGTTTGGACAGGGGCGCTGAAGCTTTCTTT.